This TCR beta chain was documented in a study of T-cell reconstitution after alpha-beta-depleted transplantation in children. General study points: From surviving recipient T cells and thymic progenitors came the high day-60 TCRbeta diversity observed in some patients. Diversity and T-cell counts at one year after transplant derived mostly from new T cells. Expanded graft clones numbering several hundred reportedly gave rise to alpha-beta T cells about two months after transplant.

Construction of the TCRbeta library involved unique molecular identifiers. TCRdb re-analysed the PCR reads in MiXCR, keeping a single row per CDR3 protein. The sample lists around 440,000 distinct CDR3 sequences, about 10% occurring once. CDR1 is SGHRS and CDR2 is YFSETQ in the germline V gene. There are 17 residues in the CDR3. After removal of 1 base from V and 5 bases from J, the junction contained 13 bases not matched to a gene. In this sample, this clonotype turned up many times. Its antigen is unknown. The rearrangement links TRBV5-1 to TRBJ2-3; 7 bases agree with TRBD2. Sequenced material: PBMCs, taken before TCRalphabeta/CD19-depleted stem cell transplant. The clonotype was recovered from a child aged 2-15 years with inherited bone marrow failure, due to receive a stem cell transplant. The CDR3 region has the DNA TGCGCCAGCAGCTTGCTACCCAGCGGGGACTGGGAAGATACGCAGTATTTT. This codes for CASSLLPSGDWEDTQYF.